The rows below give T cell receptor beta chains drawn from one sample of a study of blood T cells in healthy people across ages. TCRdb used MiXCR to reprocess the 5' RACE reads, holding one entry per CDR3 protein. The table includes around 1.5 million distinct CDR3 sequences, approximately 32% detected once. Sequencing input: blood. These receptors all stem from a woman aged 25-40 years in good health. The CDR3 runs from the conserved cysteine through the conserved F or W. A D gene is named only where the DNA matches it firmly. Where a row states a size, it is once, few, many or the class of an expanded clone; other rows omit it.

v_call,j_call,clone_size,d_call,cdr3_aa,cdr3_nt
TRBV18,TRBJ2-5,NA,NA,CASSPGTLGEETQYF,TGTGCCAGCTCACCAGGGACTCTCGGGGAAGAGACCCAGTACTTC
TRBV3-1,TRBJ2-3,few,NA,CASSQVGLLRSTDTQYF,TGTGCCAGCAGCCAAGTGGGGCTATTGAGATCCACAGATACGCAGTATTTT
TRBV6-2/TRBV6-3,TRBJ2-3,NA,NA,CASSSAVDPTDTQYF,TGTGCCAGCAGTTCGGCGGTCGACCCCACAGATACGCAGTATTTT
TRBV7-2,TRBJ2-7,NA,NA,CASSTPGATYEQYF,TGTGCCAGCAGCACCCCGGGGGCAACTTACGAGCAGTACTTC
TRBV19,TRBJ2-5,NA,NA,CASSTRTGETQYF,TGTGCCAGTAGTACCCGGACGGGGGAGACCCAGTACTTC
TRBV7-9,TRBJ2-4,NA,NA,CASRGAKNIQYF,TGTGCCAGCCGGGGGGCCAAAAACATTCAGTACTTC
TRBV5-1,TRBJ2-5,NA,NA,CASSLISGAENTQYF,TGCGCCAGCAGCCTGATCTCGGGGGCCGAGAATACCCAGTACTTC
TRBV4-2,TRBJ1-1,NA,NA,CASSPQPENTEAFF,TGTGCCAGCAGCCCCCAACCCGAGAACACTGAAGCTTTCTTT
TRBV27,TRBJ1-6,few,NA,CASSGPSWDSPLHF,TGTGCCAGCAGCGGGCCCTCGTGGGATTCACCCCTCCACTTT
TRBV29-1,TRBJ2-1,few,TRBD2,CSVEGGYPSGGWSYNEQFF,TGCAGCGTTGAAGGCGGGTACCCTAGCGGGGGGTGGTCCTACAATGAGCAGTTCTTC
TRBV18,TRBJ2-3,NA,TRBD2,CASSPGLAGGGTDTQYF,TGTGCCAGCTCACCAGGACTAGCGGGAGGAGGCACAGATACGCAGTATTTT
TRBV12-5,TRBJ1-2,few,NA,CASGLAPTSVYGYTF,TGTGCTAGTGGTTTGGCCCCAACTTCAGTCTATGGCTACACCTTC
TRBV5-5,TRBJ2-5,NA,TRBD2,CVSSLRLAGDGETQYF,TGTGTCAGCAGCCTCCGACTAGCGGGAGATGGAGAGACCCAGTACTTC
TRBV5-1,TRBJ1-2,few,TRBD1,CASSLGDRRGYTF,TGCGCCAGCAGCTTGGGGGACAGGCGTGGCTACACCTTC
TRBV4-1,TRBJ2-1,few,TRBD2,CASSQGELAGARNEQFF,TGCGCCAGCAGCCAAGGGGAGCTAGCGGGAGCACGGAATGAGCAGTTCTTC
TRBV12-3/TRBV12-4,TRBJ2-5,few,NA,CASRLGLESGETQYF,TGTGCCAGCAGGCTCGGACTGGAGTCGGGAGAGACCCAGTACTTC
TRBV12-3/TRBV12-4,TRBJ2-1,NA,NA,CASSSYKNNEQFF,TGTGCCAGCAGTTCTTACAAGAACAATGAGCAGTTCTTC
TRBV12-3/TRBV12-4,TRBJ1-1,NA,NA,CASSFIDRLNTEAFF,TGTGCCAGCAGTTTTATTGACAGATTGAACACTGAAGCTTTCTTT
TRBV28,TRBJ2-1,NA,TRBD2,CASSLWTTSGSGDEQFF,TGTGCCAGCAGTTTATGGACGACTAGCGGGAGCGGGGATGAGCAGTTCTTC
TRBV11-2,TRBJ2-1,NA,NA,CASSSGPLVLYNEQFF,TGTGCCAGCAGCTCCGGCCCCTTAGTGTTATACAATGAGCAGTTCTTC
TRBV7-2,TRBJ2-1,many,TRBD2,CASSRGVSYNEQFF,TGTGCCAGCAGCCGGGGGGTCTCCTACAATGAGCAGTTCTTC
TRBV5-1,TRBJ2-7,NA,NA,CASSFDASGRDFYEQYF,TGCGCCAGCAGCTTTGATGCCTCGGGACGGGATTTTTACGAGCAGTACTTC
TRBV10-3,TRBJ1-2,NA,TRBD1,CAVSGTGYGYTF,TGTGCCGTCAGTGGGACAGGGTATGGCTACACCTTC
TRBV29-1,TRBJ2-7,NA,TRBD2,CSVAGRSRGGYEQYF,TGCAGCGTCGCCGGGAGGAGTCGCGGGGGTTACGAGCAGTACTTC
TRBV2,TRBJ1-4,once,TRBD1,CASSAGGNEKLFF,TGTGCCAGCAGTGCAGGGGGTAATGAAAAACTGTTTTTT
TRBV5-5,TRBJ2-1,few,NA,CASSSPASHEQFF,TGTGCCAGCAGTTCTCCCGCGTCTCATGAGCAGTTCTTC